One and the same sample provided the 30 T cell receptor beta chains below, sequenced in a study of vaccination and CD4 T cells after COVID-19. The Oncomine TCR Beta short-read assay generated sequence data from the DNA of cultured CD4+ T cells. TCRdb passed the PCR reads through MiXCR, listing each CDR3 protein once. The sample records under 15,000 distinct CDR3 sequences, 40% being singletons. Their antigen targets remain unknown. Regarding treatment: approximately 11-day PBMC culture with coronavirus spike peptide pools or control peptides (ViraFEST assay). Sequencing was done on a sample of CD4+ T cells from blood, cultured in vitro. All receptors derive from a human donor who had recovered from COVID-19.

The genes are TRBV23-1 and TRBJ2-4; 8 bases fit TRBD2. TRBV23-1 is placed among ORFs of uncertain function. The ends lost 2 bases at V and 2 bases at J; junction bases unmatched: 14. The CDR3 loop spans 19 amino acids. The CDR3 bases are TGCGCCAGCAGTCAACACGGGGGGACTAGTTCTTCGACCAAAAACATTCAGTACTTC. Its translation is CASSQHGGTSSSTKNIQYF.

This chain uses TRBV19 with TRBJ2-3; D is possibly TRBD1 (8 bases). V lost 8 bases and J 9 bases, leaving 21 bases between the germline ends. This CDR3 comprises 14 residues. Per the germline V gene, CDR1 is LNHDA and CDR2 is SQIVND (reference sequence). CDR3 residues: CASGAGQVADTQYF. In nucleotides, the CDR3 is TGTGCCAGTGGAGCGGGACAGGTTGCGGACACGCAGTATTTT.

The chain combines TRBV10-3 with TRBJ2-3; D possibly matches TRBD1 or TRBD2 (5 bases each). The V and J ends lost 6 bases and 2 bases respectively, with 12 bases between them. Germline CDR1 and CDR2: ENHRY and SYGVKD. The CDR3 runs to 14 residues. The chain's CDR3 is CAIRPGRPTDTQYF. CDR3 nucleotides: TGTGCCATCAGGCCGGGACGGCCCACAGATACGCAGTATTTT.

This clonotype showed up just a few times. The chain links TRBV7-2 to TRBJ1-2; TRBD1 matches at 8 bases. From germline, CDR1 is SGHTA and CDR2 FQGNSA. CDR3 size: 14 residues. Trimming at V came to 5 bases and at J to 14 bases, leaving 16 bases not matched to a gene. For the CDR3, the DNA is TGTGCCAGCAGCCCTCGGACAGGGTCGCCCGAGGGAACCTTC. Amino acid sequence: CASSPRTGSPEGTF.

This chain joins TRBV20-1 and TRBJ2-5, with TRBD2 matching 10 bases. The CDR3 has 15 amino acids. The junction had 8 bases not matched to a gene; V was cut back by 6 bases and J by 1 base. Germline assignment: CDR1 DFQATT and CDR2 SNEGSKA (reference sequence). CDR3 sequence (DNA): TGCAGTGCGCCGACTAGCGGGCCGTTCCAAGAGACCCAGTACTTC. This gives the protein CSAPTSGPFQETQYF.

This sequence joins TRBV15 and TRBJ2-3, with 9 nucleotides matching TRBD2. The CDR3 consists of 17 residues. After removal of 0 bases from V and 1 base from J, the junction contained 5 bases not matched to a gene. Germline loops: CDR1 LNHNV, CDR2 YYDKDF (reference sequence). CDR3 DNA: TGTGCCACCAGCAGAGAAGCGGGAGGAGGTGGCACAGATACGCAGTATTTT. Translating gives CATSREAGGGGTDTQYF. Drawing the rest from reference TRBV15 and TRBJ2-3, the complete variable domain is DAMVIQNPRYQVTQFGKPVTLSCSQTLNHNVMYWYQQKSSQAPKLLFHYYDKDFNNEADTPDNFQSRRPNTSFCFLDIRSPGLGDTAMYLCATSREAGGGGTDTQYFGPGTRLTVL.

Details on this clonotype: At one boundary the junction diverges from the germline segment, which might be a read error. The genes are TRBV5-1 and TRBJ2-3; D might be TRBD2 (6 bases). The CDR3 has 16 amino acids. The germline V gene has CDR1 SGHRS and CDR2 YFSETQ. The CDR3 DNA follows: TGCGCCAGCAGCTTGGTGGGAACTATCCGGGACTCACGAGTGGATTTT. This sequence encodes CASSLVGTIRDSRVDF.

This sequence joins TRBV6-2 or TRBV6-3 and TRBJ2-1; 8 bases match TRBD2. Per germline, CDR1 MNHEY and CDR2 SVGEGT. After removal of 6 bases from V and 6 bases from J, the junction contained 10 bases not matched to a gene. This CDR3 is 15 amino acids long. Written as DNA, the CDR3 is TGTGCCAGCAGCCATGAGATAGCGGGATCCAATGAGCAGTTCTTC. Amino acids: CASSHEIAGSNEQFF.

This clonotype was counted a few times. The V and J genes are TRBV30 and TRBJ1-6, with D possibly being TRBD1 (6 bases). The V gene lost 7 bases and the J gene lost 9 bases, with 16 bases spanning the gap. CDR1 is GTSNPN, CDR2 SVGIG, per germline (reference sequence). The CDR3 is 13 residues long. CDR3 bases: TGTGCCTTGCTCAGGGGCGGTGGTTCACCCCTCCACTTT. It codes for CALLRGGGSPLHF.

The rearrangement joins TRBV20-1 to TRBJ1-6; maybe TRBD1 (5 bases). In germline, CDR1 is DFQATT, CDR2 SNEGSKA (reference sequence). V lost 8 bases and J 8 bases, leaving 19 bases between the germline ends. This CDR3 comprises 14 residues. This CDR3 is CSPNPPPGDSPLHF. For the CDR3, the DNA is TGCAGTCCCAACCCTCCCCCGGGGGATTCACCCCTCCACTTT.

The chain employs TRBV4-1 and TRBJ1-1; 7 bases are a match to TRBD1. The CDR3 runs 17 residues. Germline loops: CDR1 MGHRA, CDR2 YSYEKL. The trim removed 0 bases at V and 4 bases at J, leaving 11 bases unmatched. The CDR3, as DNA: TGCGCCAGCAGCCAAGATAGTAGGGGGCGGAGGAGCACTGAAGCTTTCTTT. Amino acids: CASSQDSRGRRSTEAFF.

The chain uses TRBV30 and TRBJ2-4, with D unresolved. Germline V gene lookup returns CDR1 GTSNPN and CDR2 SVGIG (reference sequence). The CDR3 totals 16 residues. Trimming stripped 0 bases from V and 0 bases from J, with 12 bases between. The DNA for the CDR3 is TGTGCCTGGAGTGTACAAGGTAGGCTAGCCAAAAACATTCAGTACTTC. It specifies CAWSVQGRLAKNIQYF.

This chain connects TRBV28 to TRBJ2-4; 7 nucleotides line up with TRBD2. Germline CDR1 reads MDHEN; CDR2 reads SYDVKM. J gave up 7 bases and V 4 bases, and 13 bases lay outside the gene matches. This CDR3 comprises 16 residues. CDR3 amino acids: CASSSWGRARLNIQYF. The DNA of the CDR3 is TGTGCCAGCAGTTCTTGGGGGAGGGCCCGTTTGAACATTCAGTACTTC.

This clonotype has only a few counts. The J gene is TRBJ2-3, the V gene TRBV7-9, with 7 bases fitting TRBD1. Germline V gives CDR1 SEHNR, CDR2 FQNEAQ (reference sequence). The CDR3 is 15 residues long. V gave up 0 bases and J gave up 6 bases; unmatched junction bases: 6. CDR3: CASSLAGGAGDTQYF. Here the CDR3 DNA reads TGTGCCAGCAGCTTAGCAGGGGGCGCAGGGGATACGCAGTATTTT. Combining the CDR3 with reference TRBV7-9 and TRBJ2-3 gives the whole variable domain DTGVSQNPRHKITKRGQNVTFRCDPISEHNRLYWYRQTLGQGPEFLTYFQNEAQLEKSRLLSDRFSAERPKGSFSTLEIQRTEQGDSAMYLCASSLAGGAGDTQYFGPGTRLTVL.

The gene calls are TRBV18 and TRBJ1-6; 7 nucleotides line up with TRBD1. With 2 bases clipped from V and 9 bases from J, the junction kept 7 bases outside the gene matches. The CDR3 length is 15 residues. Germline lookup yields CDR1 KGHSH and CDR2 LQKENI. CDR3 DNA: TGTGCCAGCTCACCAACGTTGAACAGGGGTTCACCCCTCCACTTT. This translates into CASSPTLNRGSPLHF.

The chain combines TRBV7-2 with TRBJ2-7; 9 bases are shared with TRBD2. V lost 4 bases, J lost 5 bases, and 9 bases stayed unmatched. Germline V gives CDR1 SGHTA, CDR2 FQGNSA. The CDR3 is 15 amino acids. Here the CDR3 reads CASSYLLAGYDEQYF. DNA of the CDR3: TGTGCCAGCAGCTACCTTCTAGCGGGATACGACGAGCAGTACTTC.

This clonotype was seen a few times. The chain recombines TRBV20-1 with TRBJ1-2, with TRBD1 matching over 9 bases. J lost 2 bases, V lost 2 bases, and 9 bases had no gene match. The V gene's germline CDR1 is DFQATT and CDR2 SNEGSKA (reference sequence). CDR3 size: 16 residues. The CDR3 sequence: CSARPGQGKLNYGYTF. The CDR3 region has the DNA TGCAGTGCTAGACCGGGACAGGGTAAATTAAACTATGGCTACACCTTC.

This clonotype has a handful of counts. The rearrangement links TRBV10-1 to TRBJ2-3, with D tentatively TRBD1 (6 bases). The CDR3 has 15 residues. V was trimmed by 6 bases and J by 1 base, leaving 14 bases between them. CDR1 is WNHNN and CDR2 is SYGVQD in the germline V gene (reference sequence). The CDR3 reads CASSLMTGRTDTQYF. The CDR3 region has the DNA TGCGCCAGCAGCTTAATGACAGGCCGCACAGATACGCAGTATTTT.

The chain employs TRBV20-1 and TRBJ1-5, with D hard to call. Germline values: CDR1 DFQATT, CDR2 SNEGSKA (reference sequence). Between the trimmed V and J ends, which lost 6 bases and 7 bases, there was a span of 13 bases. This CDR3 is 12 amino acids long. The CDR3 loop reads CSASTGMQPQHF. CDR3 DNA: TGCAGTGCCTCAACTGGGATGCAGCCCCAGCATTTT.

This clonotype has a handful of counts. The rearrangement links TRBV2 to TRBJ1-5; D unresolved. CDR3 length equals 13 residues. Germline CDR1 reads SNHLY; CDR2 reads FYNNEI. Between the trimmed V and J ends, which lost 6 bases and 1 base, there was a span of 7 bases. The CDR3 here is CASRGGSNQPQHF. CDR3 nucleotides: TGTGCCAGCAGGGGTGGGAGCAATCAGCCCCAGCATTTT.

V is TRBV2 and J is TRBJ1-5, with D possibly being TRBD1 (6 bases). This CDR3 spans 15 amino acids. V lost 3 bases, J lost 0 bases, and 9 bases lay in between. CDR1 and CDR2 from the germline V gene are SNHLY and FYNNEI. CDR3 region: CASSEWTVSNQPQHF. In nucleotides, the CDR3 is TGTGCCAGCAGTGAGTGGACAGTTAGCAATCAGCCCCAGCATTTT. Variable domain in full (rest from reference TRBV2 and TRBJ1-5): EPEVTQTPSHQVTQMGQEVILRCVPISNHLYFYWYRQILGQKVEFLVSFYNNEISEKSEIFDDQFSVERPDGSNFTLKIRSTKLEDSAMYFCASSEWTVSNQPQHFGDGTRLSIL.

The gene calls are TRBV28 and TRBJ2-7, with 10 bases matching TRBD2. V dropped 5 bases and J dropped 2; count of bases not matched to a gene: 9. Germline V gives CDR1 MDHEN, CDR2 SYDVKM. The CDR3 runs 16 residues. CDR3 loop: CASSPRLAGETYEQYF. The CDR3 nucleotides are TGTGCCAGCAGTCCCAGACTAGCGGGTGAGACCTACGAGCAGTACTTC.

This clonotype has only one observation. The V and J genes are TRBV30 and TRBJ2-7; 9 nucleotides line up with TRBD2. There are 13 residues in the CDR3. The trim removed 1 base at V and 5 bases at J, leaving 3 bases unmatched. Germline CDR1 reads GTSNPN; CDR2 reads SVGIG (reference sequence). CDR3 sequence (DNA): TGTGCCTGGAGTGGGCTAGCGGGGCACGAGCAGTACTTC. This gives the protein CAWSGLAGHEQYF. The whole variable domain, filled in from reference TRBV30 and TRBJ2-7, reads SQTIHQWPATLVQPVGSPLSLECTVEGTSNPNLYWYRQAAGRGLQLLFYSVGIGQISSEVPQNLSASRPQDRQFILSSKKLLLSDSGFYLCAWSGLAGHEQYFGPGTRLTVT.

The chain recombines TRBV30 with TRBJ2-7; D may match TRBD1 or TRBD2 (5 bases each). This CDR3 has 15 residues. Germline assignment: CDR1 GTSNPN and CDR2 SVGIG (reference sequence). Trimming removed 1 base at V and 6 bases at J, with 19 bases between. The CDR3 DNA sequence: TGTGCCTGGAGTGAACGGGGATCCTCGAGGGGCGAGCAGTACTTC. Translated, it gives CAWSERGSSRGEQYF.

The chain combines TRBV15 with TRBJ2-7; no definite D call. CDR1 is LNHNV, CDR2 YYDKDF, per germline (reference sequence). CDR3 size: 13 residues. Deletions cut 0 bases from V and 6 bases from J, with 9 bases between. CDR3: CATSRDSFGEQYF. Here the CDR3 DNA reads TGTGCCACCAGCAGAGATAGTTTTGGCGAGCAGTACTTC.

V gene TRBV6-5 combines with J gene TRBJ2-1, with D maybe TRBD2 (6 bases). This CDR3 has 15 amino acids. Trimming stripped 0 bases from V and 10 bases from J, with 16 bases between. CDR1 MNHEY and CDR2 SVGAGI come from the germline V gene. CDR3 in DNA: TGTGCCAGCAGTTACTCGAGTTCAGCGGGCCTAGAGCAGTTCTTC. Translated: CASSYSSSAGLEQFF.

This clonotype was observed a few times. The chain recombines TRBV2 with TRBJ2-1, with unresolved D. There are 15 residues in the CDR3. Germline loops: CDR1 SNHLY, CDR2 FYNNEI. The germline V and J ends were trimmed by 4 bases and 5 bases, with 15 bases remaining between them. In DNA, the CDR3 is TGTGCCAGCAGTGGGAGCGCAATGGGCAACAATGAGCAGTTCTTC. It codes for CASSGSAMGNNEQFF.

The rearrangement uses TRBV10-3 and TRBJ2-5; D is uncertain. Germline-derived CDR1 and CDR2 are ENHRY and SYGVKD. The CDR3 covers 15 residues. Trimming took 0 bases from V and 0 from J, leaving 8 bases between them. As DNA, the CDR3 is TGTGCCATCAGTGAGTCGGTGGGGAACCAAGAGACCCAGTACTTC. Translated: CAISESVGNQETQYF.

This clonotype was recorded a few times. The chain links TRBV28 to TRBJ2-1; D remains ambiguous. Trimming removed 2 bases from V and 3 bases from J, with 11 bases in between. Germline loops: CDR1 MDHEN, CDR2 SYDVKM. This CDR3 is built from 15 residues. The CDR3 loop is CASSLLGKGYNEQFF. The CDR3 DNA sequence: TGTGCCAGCAGTTTACTGGGGAAAGGCTACAATGAGCAGTTCTTC.

This clonotype was detected only a few times. The J gene is TRBJ1-2, the V gene TRBV20-1; D is uncertain. V lost 0 bases to trimming and J lost 8 bases, with 16 bases between them. This CDR3 has 14 amino acids. Germline CDR1 and CDR2: DFQATT and SNEGSKA (reference sequence). This CDR3 is CSARDRVPRRGYTF. DNA of the CDR3: TGCAGTGCTAGAGATCGGGTCCCGCGGCGAGGCTACACCTTC.